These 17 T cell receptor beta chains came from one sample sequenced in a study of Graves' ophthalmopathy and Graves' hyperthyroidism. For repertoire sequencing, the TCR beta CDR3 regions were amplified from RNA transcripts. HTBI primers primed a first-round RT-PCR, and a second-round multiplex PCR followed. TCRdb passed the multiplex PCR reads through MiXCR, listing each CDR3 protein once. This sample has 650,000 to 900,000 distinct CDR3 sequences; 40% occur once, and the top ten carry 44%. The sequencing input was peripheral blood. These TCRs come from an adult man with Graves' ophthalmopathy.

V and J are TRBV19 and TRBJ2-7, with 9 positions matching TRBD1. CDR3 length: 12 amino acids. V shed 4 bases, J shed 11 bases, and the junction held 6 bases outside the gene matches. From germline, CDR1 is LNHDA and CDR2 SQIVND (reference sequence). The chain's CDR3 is CASSRTGAGKYF. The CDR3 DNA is TGTGCCAGTAGTAGGACAGGGGCCGGGAAGTACTTC.

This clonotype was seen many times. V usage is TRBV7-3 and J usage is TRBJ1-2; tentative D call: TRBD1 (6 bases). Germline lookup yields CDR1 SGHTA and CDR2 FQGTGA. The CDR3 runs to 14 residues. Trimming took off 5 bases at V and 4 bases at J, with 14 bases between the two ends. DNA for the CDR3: TGTGCCAGCAGCCCACAGGGAGGCCGCTATGGCTACACCTTC. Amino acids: CASSPQGGRYGYTF.

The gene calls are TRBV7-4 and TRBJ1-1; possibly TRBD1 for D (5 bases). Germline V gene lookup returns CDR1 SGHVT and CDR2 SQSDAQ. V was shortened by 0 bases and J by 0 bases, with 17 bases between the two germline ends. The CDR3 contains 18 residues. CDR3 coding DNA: TGTGCCAGCAGCTTAGCCCGGAGGGGTTGGGTAATGAACACTGAAGCTTTCTTT. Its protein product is CASSLARRGWVMNTEAFF.

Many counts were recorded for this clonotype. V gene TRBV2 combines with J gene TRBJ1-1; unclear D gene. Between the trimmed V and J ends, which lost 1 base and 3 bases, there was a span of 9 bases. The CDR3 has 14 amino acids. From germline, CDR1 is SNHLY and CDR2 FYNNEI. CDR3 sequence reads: CASSEDGQHTEAFF. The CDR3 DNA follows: TGTGCCAGCAGTGAAGACGGGCAGCACACTGAAGCTTTCTTT.

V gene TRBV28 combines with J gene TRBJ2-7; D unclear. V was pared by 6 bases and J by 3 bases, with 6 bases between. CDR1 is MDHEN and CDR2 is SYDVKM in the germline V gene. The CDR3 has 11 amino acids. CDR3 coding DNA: TGTGCCAGCAGGGGCCGCTACGAGCAGTACTTC. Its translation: CASRGRYEQYF.

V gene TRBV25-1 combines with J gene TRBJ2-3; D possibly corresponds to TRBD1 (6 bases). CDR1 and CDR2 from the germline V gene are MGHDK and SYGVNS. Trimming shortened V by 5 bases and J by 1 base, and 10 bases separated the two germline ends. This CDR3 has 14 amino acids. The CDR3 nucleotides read TGTGCCAGCAGTAACGCAGGGGGCACAGATACGCAGTATTTT. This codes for CASSNAGGTDTQYF.

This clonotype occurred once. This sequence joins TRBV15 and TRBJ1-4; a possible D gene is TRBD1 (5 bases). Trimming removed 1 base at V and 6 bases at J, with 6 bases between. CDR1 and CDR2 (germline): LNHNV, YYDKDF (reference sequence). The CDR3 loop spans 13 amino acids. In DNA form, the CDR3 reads TGTGCCACCAGCAGAGCGGGGGATGAAAAACTGTTTTTT. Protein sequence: CATSRAGDEKLFF.

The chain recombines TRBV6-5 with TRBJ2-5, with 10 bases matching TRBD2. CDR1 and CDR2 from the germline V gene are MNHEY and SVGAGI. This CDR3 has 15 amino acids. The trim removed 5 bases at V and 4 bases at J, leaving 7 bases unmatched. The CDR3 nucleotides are TGTGCCAGCAGTACCAGCGGGGGGGCCGGAGAGACCCAGTACTTC. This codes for CASSTSGGAGETQYF.

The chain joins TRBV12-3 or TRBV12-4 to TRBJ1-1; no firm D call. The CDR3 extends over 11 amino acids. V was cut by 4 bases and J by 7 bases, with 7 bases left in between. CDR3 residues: CASSWRSEAFF. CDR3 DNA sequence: TGTGCCAGCAGTTGGAGGAGTGAAGCTTTCTTT.

The CDR3 sequence: CATSRSPRNSNQPQHF. DNA for the CDR3: TGTGCCACCAGCAGATCGCCTCGAAATAGCAATCAGCCCCAGCATTTT. V usage is TRBV15 and J usage is TRBJ1-5; no definite D call. The germline gives CDR1 LNHNV, CDR2 YYDKDF (reference sequence). The V and J ends lost 2 bases and 0 bases respectively, with 11 bases between them. CDR3 length equals 16 residues. The whole variable domain, filled in from reference TRBV15 and TRBJ1-5, reads DAMVIQNPRYQVTQFGKPVTLSCSQTLNHNVMYWYQQKSSQAPKLLFHYYDKDFNNEADTPDNFQSRRPNTSFCFLDIRSPGLGDTAMYLCATSRSPRNSNQPQHFGDGTRLSIL.

The CDR3 loop is CSGDLYNEQFF. The CDR3 DNA reads as TGCAGCGGAGACTTGTACAATGAGCAGTTCTTC. V is TRBV29-1 and J is TRBJ2-1; D gene uncertain. Germline V gives CDR1 SQVTM, CDR2 ANQGSEA. The V end was cut by 7 bases, the J end by 4 bases, with 8 bases between. The CDR3 consists of 11 residues.

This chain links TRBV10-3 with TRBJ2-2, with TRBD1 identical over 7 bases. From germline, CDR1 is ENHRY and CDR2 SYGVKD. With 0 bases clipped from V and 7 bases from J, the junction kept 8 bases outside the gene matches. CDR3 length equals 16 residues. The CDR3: CAISESSRGRSGELFF. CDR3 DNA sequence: TGTGCCATCAGTGAGTCGAGTAGGGGGCGCAGCGGGGAGCTGTTTTTT.

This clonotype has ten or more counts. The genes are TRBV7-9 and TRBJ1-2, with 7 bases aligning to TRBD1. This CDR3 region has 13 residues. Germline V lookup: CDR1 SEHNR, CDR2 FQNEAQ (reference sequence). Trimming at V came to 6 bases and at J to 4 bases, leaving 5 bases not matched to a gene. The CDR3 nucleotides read TGTGCCAGCAGTCCGGACAGGATCTATGGCTACACCTTC. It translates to CASSPDRIYGYTF.

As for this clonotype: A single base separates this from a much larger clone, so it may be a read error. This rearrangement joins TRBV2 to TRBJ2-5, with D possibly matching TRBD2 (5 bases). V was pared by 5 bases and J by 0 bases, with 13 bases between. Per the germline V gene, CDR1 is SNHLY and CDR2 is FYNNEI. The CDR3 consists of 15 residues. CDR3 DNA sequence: TGTGCCAGCAGTCGTAGCGACCGGTACCAAGAGACCCAGTACTTC. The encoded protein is CASSRSDRYQETQYF.

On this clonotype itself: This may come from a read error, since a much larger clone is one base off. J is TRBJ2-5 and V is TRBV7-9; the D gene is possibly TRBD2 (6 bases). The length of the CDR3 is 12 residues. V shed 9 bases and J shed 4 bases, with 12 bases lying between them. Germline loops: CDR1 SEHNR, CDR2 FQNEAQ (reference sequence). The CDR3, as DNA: TGTGCCAGTGATGCGGGGAGAGAGACCCAGTACTTC. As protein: CASDAGRETQYF.

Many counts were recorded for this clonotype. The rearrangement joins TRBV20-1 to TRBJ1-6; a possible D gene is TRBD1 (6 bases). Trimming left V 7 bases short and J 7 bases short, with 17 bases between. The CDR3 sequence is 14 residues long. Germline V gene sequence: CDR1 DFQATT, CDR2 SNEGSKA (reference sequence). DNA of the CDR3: TGCAGTGTTAAGAGGCAGGGGATAAATTCACCCCTCCACTTT. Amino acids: CSVKRQGINSPLHF.

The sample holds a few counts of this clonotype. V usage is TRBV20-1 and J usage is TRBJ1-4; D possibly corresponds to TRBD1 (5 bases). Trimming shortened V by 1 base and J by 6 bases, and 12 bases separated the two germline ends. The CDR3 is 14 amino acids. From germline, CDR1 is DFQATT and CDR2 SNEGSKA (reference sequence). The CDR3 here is CSARGLGAHEKLFF. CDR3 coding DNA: TGCAGTGCTAGAGGTCTCGGGGCGCATGAAAAACTGTTTTTT.